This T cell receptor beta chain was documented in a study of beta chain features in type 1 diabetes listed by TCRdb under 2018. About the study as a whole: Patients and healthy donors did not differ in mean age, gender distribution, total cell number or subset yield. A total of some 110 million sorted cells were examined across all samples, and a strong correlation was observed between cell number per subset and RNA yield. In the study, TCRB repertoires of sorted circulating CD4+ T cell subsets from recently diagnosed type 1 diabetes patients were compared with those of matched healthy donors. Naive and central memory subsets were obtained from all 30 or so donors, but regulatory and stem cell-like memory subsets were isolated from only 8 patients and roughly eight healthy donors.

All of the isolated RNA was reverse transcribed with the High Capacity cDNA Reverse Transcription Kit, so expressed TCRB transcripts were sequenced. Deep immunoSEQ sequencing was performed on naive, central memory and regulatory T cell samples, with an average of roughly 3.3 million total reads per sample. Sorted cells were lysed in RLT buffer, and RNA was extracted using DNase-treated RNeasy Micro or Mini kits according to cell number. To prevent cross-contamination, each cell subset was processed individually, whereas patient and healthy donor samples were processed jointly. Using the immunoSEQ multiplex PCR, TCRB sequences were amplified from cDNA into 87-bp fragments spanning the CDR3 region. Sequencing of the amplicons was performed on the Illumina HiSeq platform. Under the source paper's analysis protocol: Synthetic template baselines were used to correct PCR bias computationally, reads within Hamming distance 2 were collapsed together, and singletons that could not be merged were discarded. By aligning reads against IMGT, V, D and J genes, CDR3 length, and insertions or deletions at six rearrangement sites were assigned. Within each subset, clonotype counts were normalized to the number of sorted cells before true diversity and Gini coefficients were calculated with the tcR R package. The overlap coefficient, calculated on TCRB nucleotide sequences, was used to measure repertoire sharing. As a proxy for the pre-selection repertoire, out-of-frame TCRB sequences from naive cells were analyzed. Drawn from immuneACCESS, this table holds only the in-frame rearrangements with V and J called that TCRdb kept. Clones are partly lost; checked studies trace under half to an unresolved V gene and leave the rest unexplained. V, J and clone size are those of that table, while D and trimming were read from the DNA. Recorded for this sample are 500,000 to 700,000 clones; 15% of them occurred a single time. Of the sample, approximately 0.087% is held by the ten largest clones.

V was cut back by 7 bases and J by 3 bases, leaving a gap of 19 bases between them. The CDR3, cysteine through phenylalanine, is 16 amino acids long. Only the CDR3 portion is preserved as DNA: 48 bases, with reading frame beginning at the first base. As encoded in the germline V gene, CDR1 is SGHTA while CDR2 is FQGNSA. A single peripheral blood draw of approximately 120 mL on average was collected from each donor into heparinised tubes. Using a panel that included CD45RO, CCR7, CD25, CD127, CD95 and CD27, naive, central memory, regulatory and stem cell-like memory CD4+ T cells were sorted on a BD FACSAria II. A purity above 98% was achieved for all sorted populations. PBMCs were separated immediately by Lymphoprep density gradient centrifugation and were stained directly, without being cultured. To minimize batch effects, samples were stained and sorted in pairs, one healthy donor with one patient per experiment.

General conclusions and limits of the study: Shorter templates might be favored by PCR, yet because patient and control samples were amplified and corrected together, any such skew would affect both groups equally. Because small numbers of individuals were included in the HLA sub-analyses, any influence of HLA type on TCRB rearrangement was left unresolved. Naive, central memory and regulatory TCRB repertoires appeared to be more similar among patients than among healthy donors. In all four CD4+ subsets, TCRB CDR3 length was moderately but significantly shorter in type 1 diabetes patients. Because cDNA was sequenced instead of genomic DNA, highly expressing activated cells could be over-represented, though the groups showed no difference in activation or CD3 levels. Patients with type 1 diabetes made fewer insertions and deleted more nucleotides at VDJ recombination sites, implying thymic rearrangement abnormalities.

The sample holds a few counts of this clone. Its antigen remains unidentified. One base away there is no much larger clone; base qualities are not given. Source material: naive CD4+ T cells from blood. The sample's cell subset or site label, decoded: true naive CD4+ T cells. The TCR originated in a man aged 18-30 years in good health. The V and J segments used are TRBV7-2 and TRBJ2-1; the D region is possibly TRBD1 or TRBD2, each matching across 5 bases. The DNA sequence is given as TGTGCCAGCAACAACGCCGGGACCCGGAACTACAATGAGCAGTTCTTC. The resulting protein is CASNNAGTRNYNEQFF.